Below are 13 T cell receptor beta chains sequenced from a single sample in a study of T cells in Graves' hyperthyroidism and ophthalmopathy. Amplification targeted TCR beta CDR3 regions from RNA transcripts. The primer set for the first-round RT-PCR of the TCR CDR3 was HTBI. One entry per CDR3 protein results from TCRdb running MiXCR on the multiplex PCR reads. The sample lists over 700,000 distinct CDR3 sequences, 38% occurring once. The sequenced sample was blood. These TCRs come from a man between 18 and 29 years old with Graves' hyperthyroidism.

This chain joins TRBV19 and TRBJ2-5; 8 bases are shared with TRBD1. Trimming cost V 9 bases and J 5 bases; bases outside gene matches: 17. CDR3 length: 16 amino acids. Germline V gene lookup returns CDR1 LNHDA and CDR2 SQIVND (reference sequence). The CDR3 bases are TGTGCCAGCAGTTACTCTTCCGGGACAGGCTTGGAGACCCAGTACTTC. Residues: CASSYSSGTGLETQYF.

Written as DNA, the CDR3 is TGTGCCAGCAGGCGACAGGGAATCACCGGGGAGCTGTTTTTT. As protein: CASRRQGITGELFF. The J gene is TRBJ2-2, the V gene TRBV27, with 7 bases identical to TRBD1. The trim removed 6 bases at V and 4 bases at J, leaving 5 bases unmatched. Germline assignment: CDR1 MNHEY and CDR2 SMNVEV (reference sequence). There are 14 residues in the CDR3.

The chain couples TRBV7-9 to TRBJ1-2, with D maybe TRBD1 (6 bases). This CDR3 is built from 15 residues. Germline V gene sequence: CDR1 SEHNR, CDR2 FQNEAQ (reference sequence). With 1 base removed from V and 3 bases from J, the gap between germline ends came to 12 bases. The CDR3 bases are TGTGCCAGCAGCTTAGAGGCGGGGGCTCACTATGGCTACACCTTC. This sequence encodes CASSLEAGAHYGYTF.

In this sample, this clonotype turned up a few times. V gene TRBV19 combines with J gene TRBJ1-1; 8 bases line up with TRBD1. From germline, CDR1 is LNHDA and CDR2 SQIVND (reference sequence). This CDR3 is built from 15 residues. V gave up 3 bases and J gave up 0 bases; unmatched junction bases: 3. CDR3 nucleotide sequence: TGTGCCAGTAGTATCCAGGGGGCGATGAACACTGAAGCTTTCTTT. Residues: CASSIQGAMNTEAFF.

This clonotype has ten or more counts. The V call is TRBV24-1, the J call TRBJ1-5; no clear D. The CDR3 extends over 14 amino acids. Germline CDR1 KGHDR, CDR2 SFDVKD. Deletions cut 10 bases from V and 0 bases from J, with 12 bases between. The CDR3, as DNA: TGTGCCACGGCCCCTACGGCTAGCAATCAGCCCCAGCATTTT. It translates to CATAPTASNQPQHF.

The chain uses TRBV24-1 and TRBJ2-3; D is uncertain. From germline, CDR1 is KGHDR and CDR2 SFDVKD. V lost 5 bases, J lost 6 bases, and 11 bases lay in between. The length of the CDR3 is 13 residues. CDR3 in DNA: TGTGCCACCAGTGGCCTAAGGCCGGATACGCAGTATTTT. Amino acid sequence: CATSGLRPDTQYF.

This clonotype was picked up a small number of times. The chain combines TRBV3-1 with TRBJ2-7, with 8 positions matching TRBD2. The germline gives CDR1 LGHDT, CDR2 YNNKEL (reference sequence). After removal of 4 bases from V and 1 base from J, the junction contained 3 bases not matched to a gene. The CDR3 contains 14 residues. The CDR3 spells CASSPGGISYEQYF. The DNA for the CDR3 is TGTGCCAGCAGCCCGGGGGGGATATCCTACGAGCAGTACTTC.

This clonotype came up many times. The genes are TRBV29-1 and TRBJ1-4, with 7 bases identical to TRBD1. V shed 5 bases, J shed 5 bases, and the junction held 8 bases outside the gene matches. Per the germline V gene, CDR1 is SQVTM and CDR2 is ANQGSEA. This CDR3 has 14 amino acids. For the CDR3, the DNA is TGCAGCGTTAACCAACCGGGACAGAATGAAAAACTGTTTTTT. It translates to CSVNQPGQNEKLFF. The full variable domain, in which reference TRBV29-1 and TRBJ1-4 provide the parts outside the CDR3, is SAVISQKPSRDICQRGTSLTIQCQVDSQVTMMFWYRQQPGQSLTLIATANQGSEATYESGFVIDKFPISRPNLTFSTLTVSNMSPEDSSIYLCSVNQPGQNEKLFFGSGTQLSVL.

This clonotype was counted only a few times. The rearrangement links TRBV12-3 or TRBV12-4 to TRBJ1-5; the D is unclear. Trimming left V 5 bases short and J 11 bases short, with 13 bases between. The CDR3 is 12 amino acids. CDR3: CASSPPALAQHF. The CDR3 nucleotides are TGTGCCAGCAGTCCGCCCGCACTGGCCCAGCATTTT.

This clonotype was observed many times. The chain combines TRBV15 with TRBJ2-7; D may be TRBD1 or TRBD2 (5 bases each). This CDR3 spans 13 amino acids. V was trimmed by 3 bases and J by 4 bases, leaving 10 bases between them. In germline, CDR1 is LNHNV, CDR2 YYDKDF (reference sequence). The CDR3 loop reads CATSSGGIYEQYF. For the CDR3, the DNA is TGTGCCACCAGCAGTGGGGGAATATACGAGCAGTACTTC.

The rearrangement uses TRBV19 and TRBJ1-1; TRBD1 might be the D (6 bases). The V gene's germline CDR1 is LNHDA and CDR2 SQIVND (reference sequence). This CDR3 is built from 14 residues. The V end was cut by 3 bases, the J end by 5 bases, with 13 bases between. The CDR3 DNA sequence: TGTGCCAGTAGTATGGTAGGGGGATCAACTGAAGCTTTCTTT. Translating gives CASSMVGGSTEAFF.

This clonotype was recorded once. The germline gene is not matched at one end of the junction; a read error may be the cause. The chain employs TRBV5-1 and TRBJ1-4; no clear D gene. The CDR3 spans 14 residues. Germline lookup yields CDR1 SGHRS and CDR2 YFSETQ. CDR3 DNA: TGCGCCAGCGGCGACGGAGGGATTAATGAAAAACTGCTTTTT. Translation: CASGDGGINEKLLF. The full variable domain, in which reference TRBV5-1 and TRBJ1-4 provide the parts outside the CDR3, is KAGVTQTPRYLIKTRGQQVTLSCSPISGHRSVSWYQQTPGQGLQFLFEYFSETQRNKGNFPGRFSGRQFSNSRSEMNVSTLELGDSALYLCASGDGGINEKLLFGSGTQLSVL.

V and J are TRBV7-4 and TRBJ2-7; 14 bases fit TRBD2. Per the germline V gene, CDR1 is SGHVT and CDR2 is SQSDAQ. The V and J ends lost 4 bases and 3 bases, in that order; junction bases with no gene match: 5. The CDR3 runs to 16 residues. Written as DNA, the CDR3 is TGTGCCAGCAGCTCCCGACTAGCGGGAGGGGACTACGAGCAGTACTTC. It is translated as CASSSRLAGGDYEQYF.